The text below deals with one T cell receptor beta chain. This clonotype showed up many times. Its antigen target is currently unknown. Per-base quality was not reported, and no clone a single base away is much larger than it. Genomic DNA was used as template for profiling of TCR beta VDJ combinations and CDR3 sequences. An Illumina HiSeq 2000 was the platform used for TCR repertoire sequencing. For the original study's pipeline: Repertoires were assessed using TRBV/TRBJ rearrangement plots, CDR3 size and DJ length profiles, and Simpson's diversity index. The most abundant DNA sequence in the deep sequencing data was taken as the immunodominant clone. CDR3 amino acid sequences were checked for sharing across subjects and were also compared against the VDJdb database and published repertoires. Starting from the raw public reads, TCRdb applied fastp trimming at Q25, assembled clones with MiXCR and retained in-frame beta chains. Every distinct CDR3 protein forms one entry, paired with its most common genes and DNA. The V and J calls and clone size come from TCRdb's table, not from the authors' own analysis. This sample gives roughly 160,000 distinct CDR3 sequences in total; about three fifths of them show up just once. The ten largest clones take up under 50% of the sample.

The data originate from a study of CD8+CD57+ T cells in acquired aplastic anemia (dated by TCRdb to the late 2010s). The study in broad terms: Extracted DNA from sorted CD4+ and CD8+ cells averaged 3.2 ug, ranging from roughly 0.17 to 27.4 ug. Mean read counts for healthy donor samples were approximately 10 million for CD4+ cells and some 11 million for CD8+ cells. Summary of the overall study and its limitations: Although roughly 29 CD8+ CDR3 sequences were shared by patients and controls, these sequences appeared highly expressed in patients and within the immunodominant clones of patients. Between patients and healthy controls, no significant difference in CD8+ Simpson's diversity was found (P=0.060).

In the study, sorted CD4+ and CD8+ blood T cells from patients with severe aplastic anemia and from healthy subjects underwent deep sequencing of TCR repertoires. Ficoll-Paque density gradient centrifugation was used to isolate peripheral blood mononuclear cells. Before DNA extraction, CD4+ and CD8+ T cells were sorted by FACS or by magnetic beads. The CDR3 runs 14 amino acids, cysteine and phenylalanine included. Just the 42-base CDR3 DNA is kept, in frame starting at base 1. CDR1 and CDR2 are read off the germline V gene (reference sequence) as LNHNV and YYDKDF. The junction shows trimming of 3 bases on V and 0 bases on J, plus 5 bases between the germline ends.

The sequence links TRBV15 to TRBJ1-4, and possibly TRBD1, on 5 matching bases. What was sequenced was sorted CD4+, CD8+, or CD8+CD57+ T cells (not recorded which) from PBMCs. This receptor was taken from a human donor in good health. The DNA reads TGTGCCACCAGCAGGACAGCAACTAATGAAAAACTGTTTTTT. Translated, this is CATSRTATNEKLFF.